The 10 T cell receptor beta chains reported below all come from one sample, sequenced in a study of cytomegalovirus exposure and HLA in healthy donors. The PCR employed 60 Vbeta primers together with 13 Jbeta primers. The assay was immunoSEQ multiplex PCR, and TCRdb's table has in-frame clones only and misses some. The data show about 120,000 clones, roughly 80% seen once. Sequenced material: PBMCs. Receptors originate from a woman between 40 and 50 years old in good health and CMV-seropositive.

The V gene is TRBV11-3, the J gene TRBJ1-1, with TRBD1 matching 8 bases. V shed 0 bases and J 6 bases; nucleotides not matched to a gene: 9. The CDR3 is 16 residues long. The V gene's germline CDR1 is SGHNT and CDR2 YENEEA. CDR3 region: CASSLDGETGVPEAFF. For the CDR3, the DNA is TGTGCCAGCAGCTTAGATGGCGAGACAGGGGTCCCTGAAGCTTTCTTT.

The rearrangement links TRBV2 to TRBJ2-7, with TRBD1 matching 7 bases. The CDR3 spans 14 residues. Germline V lookup: CDR1 SNHLY, CDR2 FYNNEI. J gave up 4 bases and V 7 bases, and 10 bases lay outside the gene matches. CDR3 coding DNA: TGTGCCAGCACCTTAACAGGGGCAGGGTACGAGCAGTACTTC. This codes for CASTLTGAGYEQYF.

The chain is built from TRBV9 and TRBJ2-7; a weak D match, TRBD1 (6 bases). V shed 4 bases and J shed 0 bases, with 11 bases lying between them. This CDR3 spans 14 amino acids. CDR1 is SGDLS and CDR2 is YYNGEE in the germline V gene. The CDR3 loop is CASSHSTGSYEQYF. The CDR3 DNA reads TGTGCCAGCAGCCACTCGACAGGCTCCTACGAGCAGTACTTC.

The chain joins TRBV7-2 to TRBJ2-7, with no clear D. Germline values: CDR1 SGHTA, CDR2 FQGNSA. The ends were cut back, 4 bases at V and 3 bases at J, with 13 bases in the middle. The CDR3 is 14 amino acids. The CDR3 is CASSSHSGLYEQYF. The DNA for the CDR3 is TGTGCCAGCAGCTCCCACTCTGGGCTCTACGAGCAGTACTTC.

The chain links TRBV4-1 to TRBJ2-7; TRBD1 matches at 8 bases. The CDR3 is made up of 15 amino acids. CDR1 and CDR2 (germline): MGHRA, YSYEKL. V was pared by 2 bases and J by 3 bases, with 6 bases of the junction left unmatched. CDR3 coding DNA: TGCGCCAGCAGCCAAAGCCGCACAGGGGGCTACGAGCAGTACTTC. This codes for CASSQSRTGGYEQYF.

The CDR3 is CASSSQVNTEAFF. DNA of the CDR3: TGTGCCAGCAGCTCACAGGTGAACACTGAAGCTTTCTTT. This chain joins TRBV11-2 and TRBJ1-1; D perhaps matches TRBD1 (5 bases). The germline CDR1 and CDR2 sequences are SGHAT and FQNNGV. Trimming removed 4 bases at V and 0 bases at J, with 6 bases between. CDR3 length: 13 residues. Filled out from reference TRBV11-2 and TRBJ1-1, the complete variable domain reads EAGVAQSPRYKIIEKRQSVAFWCNPISGHATLYWYQQILGQGPKLLIQFQNNGVVDDSQLPKDRFSAERLKGVDSTLKIQPAKLEDSAVYLCASSSQVNTEAFFGQGTRLTVV.

The chain recombines TRBV2 with TRBJ2-3; 7 nucleotides line up with TRBD1. The ends lost 6 bases at V and 2 bases at J; junction bases unmatched: 8. The CDR3 extends over 15 amino acids. The germline V gene encodes CDR1 SNHLY and CDR2 FYNNEI. CDR3 nucleotide sequence: TGTGCCAGCAGCACCGGGACAGCTTTCACAGATACGCAGTATTTT. It encodes CASSTGTAFTDTQYF.

The chain employs TRBV6-4 and TRBJ1-5; D may be TRBD1 (5 bases). CDR3 length: 15 residues. V was shortened by 2 bases and J by 7 bases, with 15 bases between the two germline ends. From germline, CDR1 is MRHNA and CDR2 SNTAGT. The CDR3 reads CASSDRHGAGQPQHF. In DNA, the CDR3 is TGTGCCAGCAGTGACCGACACGGGGCGGGACAGCCCCAGCATTTT.

This clone was counted a single time. The V gene is TRBV4-2, the J gene TRBJ1-2; possibly TRBD1 for D (5 bases). Between the trimmed V and J ends, which lost 3 bases and 6 bases, there was a span of 17 bases. From germline, CDR1 is LGHNA and CDR2 YNFKEQ. The CDR3 is 15 amino acids. This chain's CDR3 is CASSHPLAVRDGYTF. CDR3 DNA: TGTGCCAGCAGCCACCCCCTTGCAGTCAGGGATGGCTACACCTTC.

The J gene is TRBJ2-7, the V gene TRBV4-1, with 7 positions matching TRBD2. The V gene's germline CDR1 is MGHRA and CDR2 YSYEKL. The CDR3 consists of 15 residues. Trimming cost V 4 bases and J 6 bases; bases outside gene matches: 12. The CDR3 DNA sequence: TGCGCCAGCAGCCGGACCGGGCTCAGGGAGGGCGAGCAGTACTTC. Protein product: CASSRTGLREGEQYF.